This section outlines one T cell receptor (beta chain) sequence together with its context. Its specificity is not known. The data originate from a study of T cells in Graves' hyperthyroidism and ophthalmopathy. RNA transcripts gave rise to amplified TCR beta CDR3 regions. HTBI primers were employed in a first-round RT-PCR of the TCR CDR3. TCRdb fed the multiplex PCR reads into MiXCR, producing one record per CDR3 protein. The profile shows 500,000 to 650,000 distinct CDR3 sequences, roughly 15% of them singletons. Germline-derived CDR1 and CDR2 are MNHNS and SASEGT. This CDR3 is built from 13 residues. The J segment lost 3 bases and the V segment lost 7 bases, leaving 5 bases of the junction unmatched. Duration under 3 months, a NOSPECS grade of at least 4, and a Clinical Activity Score of at least 3 characterized the ophthalmopathy patients. Patients were excluded for uncontrolled infection, other autoimmune disease, pregnancy or lactation.

Study results and limitations: Blood also carried most thyroid clonotypes expanded above 0.001.

This chain uses TRBV6-1 with TRBJ1-1, with 7 bases lining up with TRBD1. Input material: blood. This receptor was obtained from a woman between 45 and 60 years old with Graves' ophthalmopathy. The CDR3 DNA follows: TGTGCCAGCATCCACAGGGGTGACACTGAAGCTTTCTTT. Its protein is CASIHRGDTEAFF.